This TCR beta chain came from a study of blood T cell repertoires in COVID-19. Generated by immunoSEQ multiplex PCR, the TCRdb table keeps only in-frame clones and is missing some. Altogether over 85,000 clones are present, roughly 87% being singletons, with the ten largest covering 4.5%. V was trimmed by 4 bases and J by 0 bases, leaving 14 bases between them. Germline CDR1 SGHRS, CDR2 YFSETQ. The CDR3 consists of 15 residues. The origin of this receptor is a man in his 70s with acute or convalescent COVID-19. V is TRBV5-1 and J is TRBJ2-7, with D perhaps matching TRBD2 (6 bases). The sequencing sample was made of peripheral blood. CDR3: CASSQGDGSSYEQYV. The CDR3 DNA reads as TGCGCCAGCAGCCAAGGTGACGGGAGCTCCTACGAGCAGTACGTC.